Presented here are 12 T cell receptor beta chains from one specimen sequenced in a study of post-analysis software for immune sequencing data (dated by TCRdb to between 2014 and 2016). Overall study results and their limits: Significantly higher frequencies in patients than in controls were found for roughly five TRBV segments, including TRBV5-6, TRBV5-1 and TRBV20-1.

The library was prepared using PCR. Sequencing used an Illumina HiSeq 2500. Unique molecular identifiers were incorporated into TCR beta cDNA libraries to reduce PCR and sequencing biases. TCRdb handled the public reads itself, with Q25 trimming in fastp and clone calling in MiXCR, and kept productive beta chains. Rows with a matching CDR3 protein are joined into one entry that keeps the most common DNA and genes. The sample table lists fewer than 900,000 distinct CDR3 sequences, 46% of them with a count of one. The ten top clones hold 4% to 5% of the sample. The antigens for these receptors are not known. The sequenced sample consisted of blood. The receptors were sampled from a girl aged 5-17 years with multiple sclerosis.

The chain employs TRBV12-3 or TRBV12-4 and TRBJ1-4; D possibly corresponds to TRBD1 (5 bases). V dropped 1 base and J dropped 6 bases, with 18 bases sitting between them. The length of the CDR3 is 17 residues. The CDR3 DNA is TGTGCCAGCAGTTTAGGGGGCTGGGACGCTAGGGATGAAAAACTGTTTTTT. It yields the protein CASSLGGWDARDEKLFF.

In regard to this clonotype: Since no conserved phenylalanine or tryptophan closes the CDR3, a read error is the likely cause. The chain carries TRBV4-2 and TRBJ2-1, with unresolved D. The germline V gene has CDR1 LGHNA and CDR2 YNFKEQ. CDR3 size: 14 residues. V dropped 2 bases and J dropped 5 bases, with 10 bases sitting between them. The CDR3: CASSQPDENNEQFC. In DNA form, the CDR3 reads TGTGCCAGCAGCCAACCTGACGAAAACAATGAGCAGTTCTGC.

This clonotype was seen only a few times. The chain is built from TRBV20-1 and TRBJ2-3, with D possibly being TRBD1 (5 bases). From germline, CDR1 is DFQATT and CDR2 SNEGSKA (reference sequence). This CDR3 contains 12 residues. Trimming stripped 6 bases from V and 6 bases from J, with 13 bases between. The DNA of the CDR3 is TGCAGTGCCGAAAGTGGGGCGGATACGCAGTATTTT. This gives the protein CSAESGADTQYF.

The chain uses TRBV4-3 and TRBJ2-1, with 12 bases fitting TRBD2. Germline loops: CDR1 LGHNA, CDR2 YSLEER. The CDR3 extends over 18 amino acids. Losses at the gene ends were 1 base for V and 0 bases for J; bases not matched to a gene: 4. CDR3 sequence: CASSQVLAGGGSYNEQFF. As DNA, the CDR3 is TGCGCCAGCAGCCAAGTTCTAGCGGGAGGGGGCTCCTACAATGAGCAGTTCTTC.

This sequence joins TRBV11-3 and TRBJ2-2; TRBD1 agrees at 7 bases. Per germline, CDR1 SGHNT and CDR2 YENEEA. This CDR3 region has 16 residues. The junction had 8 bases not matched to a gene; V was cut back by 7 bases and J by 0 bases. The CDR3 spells CASIISQGANTGELFF. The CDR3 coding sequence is TGTGCCAGCATCATCAGTCAGGGGGCGAACACCGGGGAGCTGTTTTTT.

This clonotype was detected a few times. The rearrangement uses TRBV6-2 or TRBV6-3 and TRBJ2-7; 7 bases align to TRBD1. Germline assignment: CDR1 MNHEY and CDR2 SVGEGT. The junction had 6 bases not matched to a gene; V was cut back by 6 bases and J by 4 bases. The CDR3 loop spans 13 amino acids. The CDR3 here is CASRKTGEYEQYF. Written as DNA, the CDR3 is TGTGCCAGCAGAAAAACAGGGGAATACGAGCAGTACTTC.

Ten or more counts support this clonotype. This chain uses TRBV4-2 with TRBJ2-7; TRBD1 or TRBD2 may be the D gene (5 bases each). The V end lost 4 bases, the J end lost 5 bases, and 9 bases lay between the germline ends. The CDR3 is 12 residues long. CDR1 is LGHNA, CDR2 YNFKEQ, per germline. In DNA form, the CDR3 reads TGTGCCAGCAGCCGGGGGACCCACGAGCAGTACTTC. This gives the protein CASSRGTHEQYF.

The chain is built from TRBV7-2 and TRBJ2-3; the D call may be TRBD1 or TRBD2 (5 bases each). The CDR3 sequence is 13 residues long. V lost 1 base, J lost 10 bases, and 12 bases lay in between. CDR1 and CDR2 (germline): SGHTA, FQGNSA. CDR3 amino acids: CASSLDYGAAQYF. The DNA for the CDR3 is TGTGCCAGCAGCTTAGATTACGGGGCGGCGCAGTATTTT.

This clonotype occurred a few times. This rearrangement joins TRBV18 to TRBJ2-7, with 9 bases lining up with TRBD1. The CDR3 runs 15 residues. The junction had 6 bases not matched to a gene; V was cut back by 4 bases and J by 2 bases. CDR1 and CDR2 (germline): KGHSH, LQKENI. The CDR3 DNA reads TGTGCCAGCTCACAATCCGGGACAGGGCCCTACGAGCAGTACTTC. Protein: CASSQSGTGPYEQYF.

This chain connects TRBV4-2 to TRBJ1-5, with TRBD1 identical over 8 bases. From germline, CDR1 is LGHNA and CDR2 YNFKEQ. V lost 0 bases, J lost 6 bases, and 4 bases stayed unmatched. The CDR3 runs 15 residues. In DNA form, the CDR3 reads TGTGCCAGCAGCCAAGAACTCAGGGGGCTTCAGCCCCAGCATTTT. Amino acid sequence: CASSQELRGLQPQHF.

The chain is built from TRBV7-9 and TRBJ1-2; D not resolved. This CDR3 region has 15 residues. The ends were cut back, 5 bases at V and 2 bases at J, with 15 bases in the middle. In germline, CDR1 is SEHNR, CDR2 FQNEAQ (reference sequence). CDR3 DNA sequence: TGTGCCAGCAGCGCTGGGGTAGACCGCAACTATGGCTACACCTTC. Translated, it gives CASSAGVDRNYGYTF.

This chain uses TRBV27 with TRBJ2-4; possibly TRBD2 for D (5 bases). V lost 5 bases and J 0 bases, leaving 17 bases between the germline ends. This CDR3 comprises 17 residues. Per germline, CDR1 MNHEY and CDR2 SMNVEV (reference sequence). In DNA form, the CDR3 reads TGTGCCAGCAGTCCCCACGAGGGCCTTGTAGCCAAAAACATTCAGTACTTC. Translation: CASSPHEGLVAKNIQYF.